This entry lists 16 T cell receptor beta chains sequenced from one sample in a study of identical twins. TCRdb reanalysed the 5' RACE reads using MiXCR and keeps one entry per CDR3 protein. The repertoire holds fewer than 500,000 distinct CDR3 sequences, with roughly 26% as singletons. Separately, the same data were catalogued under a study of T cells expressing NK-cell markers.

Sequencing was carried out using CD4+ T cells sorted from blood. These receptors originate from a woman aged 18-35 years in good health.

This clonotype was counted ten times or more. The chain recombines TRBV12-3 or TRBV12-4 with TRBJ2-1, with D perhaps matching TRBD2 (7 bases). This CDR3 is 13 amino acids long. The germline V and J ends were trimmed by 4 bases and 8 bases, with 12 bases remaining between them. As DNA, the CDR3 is TGTGCCAGCAGTTCTTGGGGGGGCTATGAGCAGTTCTTC. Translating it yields CASSSWGGYEQFF.

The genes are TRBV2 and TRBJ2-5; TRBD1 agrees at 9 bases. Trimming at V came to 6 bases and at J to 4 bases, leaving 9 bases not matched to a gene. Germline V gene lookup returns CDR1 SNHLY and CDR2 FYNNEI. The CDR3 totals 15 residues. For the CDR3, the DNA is TGTGCCAGCAGCCCCGACAGGGGGGTGGTAGAGACCCAGTACTTC. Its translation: CASSPDRGVVETQYF. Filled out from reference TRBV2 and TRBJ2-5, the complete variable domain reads EPEVTQTPSHQVTQMGQEVILRCVPISNHLYFYWYRQILGQKVEFLVSFYNNEISEKSEIFDDQFSVERPDGSNFTLKIRSTKLEDSAMYFCASSPDRGVVETQYFGPGTRLLVL.

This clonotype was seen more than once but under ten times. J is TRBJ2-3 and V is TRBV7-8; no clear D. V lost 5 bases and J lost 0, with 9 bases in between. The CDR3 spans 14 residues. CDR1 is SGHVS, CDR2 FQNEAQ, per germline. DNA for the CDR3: TGTGCCAGCAGCCGAGGCAGGAGCACAGATACGCAGTATTTT. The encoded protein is CASSRGRSTDTQYF. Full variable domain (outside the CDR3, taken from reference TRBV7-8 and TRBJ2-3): GAGVSQSPRYKVAKRGQDVALRCDPISGHVSLFWYQQALGQGPEFLTYFQNEAQLDKSGLPSDRFFAERPEGSVSTLKIQRTQQEDSAVYLCASSRGRSTDTQYFGPGTRLTVL.

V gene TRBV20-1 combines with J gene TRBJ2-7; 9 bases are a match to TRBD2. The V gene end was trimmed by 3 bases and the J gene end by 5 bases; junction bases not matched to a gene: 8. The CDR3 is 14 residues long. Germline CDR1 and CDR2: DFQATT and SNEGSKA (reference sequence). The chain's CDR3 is CSASRAAGGNEQYF. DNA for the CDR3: TGCAGTGCTAGTCGGGCAGCGGGAGGCAACGAGCAGTACTTC.

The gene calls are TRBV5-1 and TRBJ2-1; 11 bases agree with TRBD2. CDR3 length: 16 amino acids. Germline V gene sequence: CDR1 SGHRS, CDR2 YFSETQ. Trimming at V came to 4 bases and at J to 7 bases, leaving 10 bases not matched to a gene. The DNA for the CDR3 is TGCGCCAGCAGCCCGGGGGGGACTAGCGGCGGGAATGAGCAGTTCTTC. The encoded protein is CASSPGGTSGGNEQFF.

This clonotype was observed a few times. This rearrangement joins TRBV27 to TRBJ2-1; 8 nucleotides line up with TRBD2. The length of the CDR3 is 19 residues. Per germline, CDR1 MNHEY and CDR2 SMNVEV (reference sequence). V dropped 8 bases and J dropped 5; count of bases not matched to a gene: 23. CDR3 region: CASSKAGVIGGPANNEQFF. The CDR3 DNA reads TGTGCCAGCTCCAAAGCGGGAGTTATAGGGGGTCCGGCAAACAATGAGCAGTTCTTC.

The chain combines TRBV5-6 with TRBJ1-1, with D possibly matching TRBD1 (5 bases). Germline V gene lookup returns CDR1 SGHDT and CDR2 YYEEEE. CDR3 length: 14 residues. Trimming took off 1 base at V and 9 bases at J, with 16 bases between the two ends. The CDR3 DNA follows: TGTGCCAGCAGCTTGTTTTCAGGGTCAAGTCAAGCTTTCTTT. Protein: CASSLFSGSSQAFF.

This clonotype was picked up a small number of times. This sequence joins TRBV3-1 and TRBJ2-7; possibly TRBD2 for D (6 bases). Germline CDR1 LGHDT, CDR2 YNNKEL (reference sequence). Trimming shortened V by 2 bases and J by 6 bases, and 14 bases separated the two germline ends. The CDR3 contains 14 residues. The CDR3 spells CASSQWAGPGEQYF. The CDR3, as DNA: TGTGCCAGCAGCCAATGGGCGGGGCCAGGCGAGCAGTACTTC.

The CDR3 spells CASSLAGTGEEGYTF. The DNA for the CDR3 is TGCGCCAGCAGCTTGGCGGGGACAGGGGAAGAGGGCTACACCTTC. The chain uses TRBV5-1 and TRBJ1-2; the match to TRBD1 covers 10 bases. Germline V gene sequence: CDR1 SGHRS, CDR2 YFSETQ. V lost 0 bases, J lost 8 bases, and 7 bases stayed unmatched. The CDR3 has 15 residues.

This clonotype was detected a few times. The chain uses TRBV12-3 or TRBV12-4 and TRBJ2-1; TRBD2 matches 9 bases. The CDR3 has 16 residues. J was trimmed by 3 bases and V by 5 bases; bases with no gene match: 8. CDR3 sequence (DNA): TGTGCCAGCAGTATTAGCGGGAGAACGATCTACAATGAGCAGTTCTTC. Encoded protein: CASSISGRTIYNEQFF.

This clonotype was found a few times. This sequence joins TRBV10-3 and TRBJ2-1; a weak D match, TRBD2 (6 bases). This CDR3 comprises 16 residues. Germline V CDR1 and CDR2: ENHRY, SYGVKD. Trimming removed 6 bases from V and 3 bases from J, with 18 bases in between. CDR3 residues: CAISRKLPSDYNEQFF. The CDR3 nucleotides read TGTGCCATCAGCAGGAAACTACCTAGCGACTACAATGAGCAGTTCTTC.

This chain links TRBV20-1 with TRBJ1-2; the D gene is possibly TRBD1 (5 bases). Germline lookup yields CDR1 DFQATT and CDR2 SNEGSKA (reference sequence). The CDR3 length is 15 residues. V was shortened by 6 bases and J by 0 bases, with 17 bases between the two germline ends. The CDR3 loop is CSANTGQQTNYGYTF. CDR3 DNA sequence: TGCAGTGCCAATACAGGACAACAAACTAACTATGGCTACACCTTC.

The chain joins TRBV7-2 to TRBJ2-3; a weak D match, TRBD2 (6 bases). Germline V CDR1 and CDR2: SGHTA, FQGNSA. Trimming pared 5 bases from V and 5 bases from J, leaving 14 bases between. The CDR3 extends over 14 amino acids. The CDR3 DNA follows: TGTGCCAGCAGCCCTAATAGCGGCCTAGATACGCAGTATTTT. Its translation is CASSPNSGLDTQYF.

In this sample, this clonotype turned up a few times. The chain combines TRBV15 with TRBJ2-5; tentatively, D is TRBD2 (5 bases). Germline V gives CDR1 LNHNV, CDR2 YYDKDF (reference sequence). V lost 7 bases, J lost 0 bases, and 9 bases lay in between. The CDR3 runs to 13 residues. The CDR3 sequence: CATTRGYQETQYF. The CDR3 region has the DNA TGTGCCACCACCCGCGGGTACCAAGAGACCCAGTACTTC. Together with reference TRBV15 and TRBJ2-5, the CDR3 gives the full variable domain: DAMVIQNPRYQVTQFGKPVTLSCSQTLNHNVMYWYQQKSSQAPKLLFHYYDKDFNNEADTPDNFQSRRPNTSFCFLDIRSPGLGDTAMYLCATTRGYQETQYFGPGTRLLVL.

The CDR3 DNA is TGTGCCAGAGCGGGGGACAGCTCGAACACTGAAGCTTTCTTT. Amino acids: CARAGDSSNTEAFF. J is TRBJ1-1 and V is TRBV2; 7 bases line up with TRBD1. V trimming: 9 bases; J trimming: 1 base; junction bases outside the gene matches: 8. The V gene's germline CDR1 is SNHLY and CDR2 FYNNEI. This CDR3 spans 14 amino acids.

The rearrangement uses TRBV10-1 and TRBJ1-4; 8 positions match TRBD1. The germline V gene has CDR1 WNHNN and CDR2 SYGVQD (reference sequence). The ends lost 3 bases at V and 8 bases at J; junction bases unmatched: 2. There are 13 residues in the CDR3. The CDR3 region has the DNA TGCGCCAGCAGTGAACAGGGGGACGAAAAACTGTTTTTT. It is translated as CASSEQGDEKLFF.